Listed below are T cell receptor beta chains from one sample, sequenced in a study of blood T cell repertoires in COVID-19. Libraries were prepared by immunoSEQ multiplex PCR; TCRdb keeps only in-frame clonotypes and omits some of them. Of more than 250,000 clones listed, 80% to 90% are singletons. The sequenced sample consisted of PBMCs or T cells enriched from blood (not recorded which). The receptor set was obtained from a man aged 30 to 45 who had recovered from COVID-19. Each CDR3 is given with its conserved first and last residue. Each record gives: clone size, V gene, D gene, J gene, CDR3 protein, CDR3 DNA. D genes are given only for firm matches. Clone size is not always given. Where it is, it says once, few, many or a class for expanded clones.

clone_size: -
v_call: TRBV27
d_call: -
j_call: TRBJ1-1
cdr3_aa: CASSARVGAEAFF
cdr3_nt: TGTGCCAGCAGTGCCCGGGTTGGCGCTGAAGCTTTCTTT

clone_size: few
v_call: TRBV4-1
d_call: -
j_call: TRBJ2-5
cdr3_aa: CASSQEQLAETQYF
cdr3_nt: TGCGCCAGCAGCCAAGAGCAGCTAGCGGAGACCCAGTACTTC

clone_size: -
v_call: TRBV21-1
d_call: -
j_call: TRBJ2-5
cdr3_aa: CASSKAFPGLAGPETQYF
cdr3_nt: TGTGCCAGCAGCAAAGCCTTTCCTGGACTAGCGGGGCCAGAGACCCAGTACTTC

clone_size: -
v_call: TRBV5-5
d_call: -
j_call: TRBJ1-1
cdr3_aa: CASSLTPTNTEAFF
cdr3_nt: TGTGCCAGCAGCTTGACACCCACAAACACTGAAGCTTTCTTT

clone_size: -
v_call: TRBV9
d_call: -
j_call: TRBJ2-2
cdr3_aa: CASSGLYGELFF
cdr3_nt: TGTGCCAGCAGCGGTCTATACGGGGAGCTGTTTTTT

clone_size: -
v_call: TRBV30
d_call: -
j_call: TRBJ1-1
cdr3_aa: CAWTRASGTEAFF
cdr3_nt: TGTGCCTGGACCAGGGCTTCCGGCACTGAAGCTTTCTTT

clone_size: -
v_call: TRBV5-1
d_call: TRBD2
j_call: TRBJ2-1
cdr3_aa: CASSLASGGYNEQFF
cdr3_nt: TGCGCCAGCAGCTTGGCTAGCGGGGGGTACAATGAGCAGTTCTTC

clone_size: -
v_call: TRBV18
d_call: TRBD2
j_call: TRBJ2-5
cdr3_aa: CASSPTSGGPQETQYF
cdr3_nt: TGTGCCAGCTCACCGACTAGCGGGGGCCCTCAAGAGACCCAGTACTTC

clone_size: once
v_call: TRBV5-5
d_call: TRBD2
j_call: TRBJ2-2
cdr3_aa: CASSLAGGIGELFF
cdr3_nt: TGTGCCAGCAGCTTGGCGGGGGGAATTGGGGAGCTGTTTTTT

clone_size: -
v_call: TRBV7-2
d_call: TRBD1
j_call: TRBJ2-5
cdr3_aa: CASSLVRTGGTQYF
cdr3_nt: TGTGCCAGCAGCTTAGTCCGGACAGGGGGGACCCAGTACTTC

clone_size: once
v_call: TRBV2
d_call: -
j_call: TRBJ1-5
cdr3_aa: CASSVGVNGDQPQHF
cdr3_nt: TGTGCCAGCAGTGTCGGCGTTAACGGAGATCAGCCCCAGCATTTT

clone_size: -
v_call: TRBV29-1
d_call: -
j_call: TRBJ1-4
cdr3_aa: CSVKGGGEKLFF
cdr3_nt: TGCAGCGTGAAAGGGGGTGGTGAAAAACTGTTTTTT

clone_size: once
v_call: TRBV12-2
d_call: -
j_call: TRBJ2-7
cdr3_aa: CASRLARDSWMAYEQYF
cdr3_nt: TGTGCAAGTCGCTTAGCGCGGGACTCCTGGATGGCCTACGAGCAGTACTTC

clone_size: -
v_call: TRBV10-3
d_call: TRBD1
j_call: TRBJ2-2
cdr3_aa: CAISGDLNRGRRGMTGELFF
cdr3_nt: TGTGCCATCAGCGGGGATTTAAACAGGGGGCGCCGGGGAATGACCGGGGAGCTGTTTTTT

clone_size: -
v_call: TRBV6-2/TRBV6-3
d_call: -
j_call: TRBJ2-5
cdr3_aa: CASSKAGRETQYF
cdr3_nt: TGTGCCAGCAGCAAAGCGGGCCGGGAGACCCAGTACTTC

clone_size: -
v_call: TRBV2
d_call: TRBD2
j_call: TRBJ2-3
cdr3_aa: CASRIVAGSTDTQYF
cdr3_nt: TGTGCCAGCAGGATAGTAGCGGGGAGCACAGATACGCAGTATTTT

clone_size: -
v_call: TRBV5-4
d_call: -
j_call: TRBJ2-1
cdr3_aa: CASSLVAQGKDYNEQFF
cdr3_nt: TGTGCCAGCAGCTTGGTCGCGCAGGGAAAGGACTACAATGAGCAGTTCTTC

clone_size: once
v_call: TRBV7-3
d_call: TRBD1
j_call: TRBJ2-1
cdr3_aa: CASSRGMNDRDEQFF
cdr3_nt: TGTGCCAGCAGCCGAGGGATGAACGACAGGGATGAGCAGTTCTTC

clone_size: -
v_call: TRBV9
d_call: -
j_call: TRBJ2-2
cdr3_aa: CASSVAKEQVNTGELFF
cdr3_nt: TGTGCCAGCAGCGTAGCTAAAGAACAGGTTAACACCGGGGAGCTGTTTTTT

clone_size: -
v_call: TRBV19
d_call: TRBD1
j_call: TRBJ1-2
cdr3_aa: CASGRQGATYGYTF
cdr3_nt: TGTGCCAGTGGCAGACAGGGGGCAACCTATGGCTACACCTTC

clone_size: few
v_call: TRBV2
d_call: -
j_call: TRBJ1-2
cdr3_aa: CASSTETGDYTF
cdr3_nt: TGTGCCAGCAGTACAGAGACAGGAGACTACACCTTC

clone_size: once
v_call: TRBV4-2
d_call: TRBD1
j_call: TRBJ2-1
cdr3_aa: CASSQDLGTGANEQFF
cdr3_nt: TGTGCCAGCAGCCAAGATTTAGGGACAGGGGCTAATGAGCAGTTCTTC